The 11 T cell receptor beta chains in this list originate from one sample, sequenced in a study of cytomegalovirus exposure and HLA in healthy donors. Amplification used 60 Vbeta primers and 13 Jbeta primers. The protocol was immunoSEQ multiplex PCR, while the TCRdb copy is restricted to in-frame clones and leaves out a portion. The sample has some 150,000 clones, 65% to 80% seen once. Input material: PBMCs. These TCRs come from a man aged 18 to 30 in good health and CMV-seronegative.

The chain has TRBV27 and TRBJ1-1, with D tentatively TRBD1 (6 bases). The CDR3 is 13 residues long. V was pared by 7 bases and J by 2 bases, with 11 bases between. Germline CDR1 MNHEY, CDR2 SMNVEV (reference sequence). CDR3 amino acids: CASTGGLNTEAFF. The DNA of the CDR3 is TGTGCCAGCACGGGGGGGCTAAACACTGAAGCTTTCTTT.

The rearrangement joins TRBV5-6 to TRBJ2-5; D unclear. With 1 base removed from V and 0 bases from J, the gap between germline ends came to 10 bases. This CDR3 has 15 amino acids. From germline, CDR1 is SGHDT and CDR2 YYEEEE. The CDR3 DNA reads TGTGCCAGCAGCTTGTATCCCAGGAACCAAGAGACCCAGTACTTC. Its translation: CASSLYPRNQETQYF.

This chain connects TRBV15 to TRBJ2-1, with D maybe TRBD2 (7 bases). The CDR3 loop spans 16 amino acids. Germline values: CDR1 LNHNV, CDR2 YYDKDF (reference sequence). Deletions cut 1 base from V and 8 bases from J, with 18 bases between. CDR3 region: CATSRVLGRGGDEQFF. DNA for the CDR3: TGTGCCACCAGCAGAGTCCTTGGAAGGGGGGGGGATGAGCAGTTCTTC. The full variable domain, rest sourced from reference TRBV15 and TRBJ2-1, is DAMVIQNPRYQVTQFGKPVTLSCSQTLNHNVMYWYQQKSSQAPKLLFHYYDKDFNNEADTPDNFQSRRPNTSFCFLDIRSPGLGDTAMYLCATSRVLGRGGDEQFFGPGTRLTVL.

The rearrangement links TRBV9 to TRBJ1-1; 10 bases are shared with TRBD1. V was pared by 0 bases and J by 6 bases, with 17 bases of the junction left unmatched. The CDR3 is made up of 19 amino acids. CDR1 and CDR2 from the germline V gene are SGDLS and YYNGEE. The CDR3 nucleotides are TGTGCCAGCAGCGTAGTTTTTCTGGGACAGGGGATGTCAAGGGCTGAAGCTTTCTTT. This encodes CASSVVFLGQGMSRAEAFF.

This clone was detected only once. The CDR3 region has the DNA TGTGCCAGCAGCCGCCAGTCTGGCTCTGGGGCCAACGTCCTGACTTTC. Translating it yields CASSRQSGSGANVLTF. The chain employs TRBV4-2 and TRBJ2-6, with D hard to call. The CDR3 is made up of 16 amino acids. Germline CDR1 LGHNA, CDR2 YNFKEQ. The germline V and J ends were trimmed by 4 bases and 0 bases, with 10 bases remaining between them.

This clone was seen more than once but under ten times. The genes are TRBV4-3 and TRBJ2-7, with D possibly TRBD1 on 5 matching bases. Trimming pared 3 bases from V and 3 bases from J, leaving 9 bases between. CDR1 and CDR2 from the germline V gene are LGHNA and YSLEER. This CDR3 spans 13 amino acids. The CDR3 loop is CASSQSTGYEQYF. For the CDR3, the DNA is TGCGCCAGCAGCCAGTCCACAGGCTACGAGCAGTACTTC.

In DNA form, the CDR3 reads TGTGCCAGCAGCACGGACAGGCGGAGGACTGAAGCTTTCTTT. This encodes CASSTDRRRTEAFF. V usage is TRBV11-3 and J usage is TRBJ1-1; the match to TRBD1 covers 7 bases. The CDR3 sequence is 14 residues long. Germline V gene lookup returns CDR1 SGHNT and CDR2 YENEEA. The junction had 8 bases not matched to a gene; V was cut back by 5 bases and J by 5 bases.

The rearrangement uses TRBV5-1 and TRBJ1-1; weak D call: TRBD1 (6 bases). The CDR3 totals 15 residues. The germline gives CDR1 SGHRS, CDR2 YFSETQ. V was shortened by 4 bases and J by 6 bases, with 19 bases between the two germline ends. The CDR3 DNA is TGCGCCAGCAGCCTGAGTCCGGGACAACGGGCTGAAGCTTTCTTT. Translating it yields CASSLSPGQRAEAFF.

The rearrangement links TRBV5-4 to TRBJ1-6; 8 bases line up with TRBD1. In germline, CDR1 is SGHNT, CDR2 YYREEE (reference sequence). CDR3 length: 14 residues. The J segment lost 9 bases and the V segment lost 0 bases, leaving 2 bases of the junction unmatched. CDR3 DNA: TGTGCCAGCAGCTTGGCACAGGGGGGTTCACCCCTCCACTTT. This encodes CASSLAQGGSPLHF.

The chain combines TRBV9 with TRBJ2-1; TRBD1 matches at 7 bases. Germline assignment: CDR1 SGDLS and CDR2 YYNGEE. The CDR3 length is 15 residues. Unmatched junction bases numbered 11, after V lost 4 bases and J lost 7 bases. The CDR3 DNA reads as TGTGCCAGCAGCTATACTTCCGGGACAGCAAATGAGCAGTTCTTC. It specifies CASSYTSGTANEQFF.

This chain joins TRBV15 and TRBJ1-1; D unresolved. This CDR3 region has 14 residues. Looked up from germline, CDR1 is LNHNV and CDR2 is YYDKDF (reference sequence). V lost 4 bases and J lost 5, with 14 bases in between. The CDR3 sequence: CATSTTSWRTEAFF. CDR3 nucleotides: TGTGCCACCAGCACCACTTCATGGAGGACTGAAGCTTTCTTT.